One T cell receptor beta chain is described in this entry. Germline-derived CDR1 and CDR2 are SEHNR and FQNEAQ (reference sequence). This CDR3 region has 16 residues. The V gene end was trimmed by 4 bases and the J gene end by 2 bases; junction bases not matched to a gene: 9. The data were taken from a study of OX40 agonist ivuxolimab in advanced cancers. On the study more broadly: Patients in dose escalation had liver, melanoma, kidney or head and neck cancers.

Patients with autoimmune history or systemic immunosuppression were excluded. TCRdb's table, derived via immunoSEQ multiplex PCR, lists solely in-frame clones and lacks some. Among around 87,000 clones listed, roughly 92% were seen once. This rearrangement joins TRBV7-9 to TRBJ2-5; 8 bases agree with TRBD1. Sequencing used CD4+ or CD8+ T cells sorted from blood, obtained in a trial of the OX40 agonist ivuxolimab. The sequence was obtained from an adult with an advanced solid tumor such as melanoma, head and neck, liver or kidney cancer. The CDR3 region has the DNA TGTGCCAGCAGCTATCCGGGACAGGAGTTTCAAGAGACCCAGTACTTC. This sequence encodes CASSYPGQEFQETQYF.